The clone carrying this T cell receptor (beta chain) occurred a few times. The sample belongs to a study of blood T cell repertoires in COVID-19. Germline CDR1 is MNHNS and CDR2 is SASEGT. V shed 3 bases and J 8 bases; nucleotides not matched to a gene: 10. CDR3 size: 17 residues. TCRdb keeps only in-frame clones here, not all; method: immunoSEQ multiplex PCR. In the table there are approximately 37,000 clones, 80% to 90% of which are singletons. The chain carries TRBV6-1 and TRBJ2-3; 14 positions agree with TRBD2. The clonotype originates from a human donor in a cohort sampled during active COVID-19. The sample taken for sequencing was peripheral blood. The CDR3 loop reads CASSDDRLAGGLGTQYF. The CDR3 DNA reads TGTGCCAGCAGTGATGACAGACTAGCGGGGGGGCTTGGTACGCAGTATTTT.